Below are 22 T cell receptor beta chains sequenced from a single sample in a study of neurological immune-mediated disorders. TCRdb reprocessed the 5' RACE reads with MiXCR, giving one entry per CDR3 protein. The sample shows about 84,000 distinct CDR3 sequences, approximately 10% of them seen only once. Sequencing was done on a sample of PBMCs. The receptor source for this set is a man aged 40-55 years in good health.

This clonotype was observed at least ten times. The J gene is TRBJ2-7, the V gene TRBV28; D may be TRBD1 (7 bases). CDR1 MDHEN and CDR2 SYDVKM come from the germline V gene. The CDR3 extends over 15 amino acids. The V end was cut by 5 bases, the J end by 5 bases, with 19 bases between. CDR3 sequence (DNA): TGTGCCAGCAGTACCGCGACAGGGAGGTCAAACGAGCAGTACTTC. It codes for CASSTATGRSNEQYF.

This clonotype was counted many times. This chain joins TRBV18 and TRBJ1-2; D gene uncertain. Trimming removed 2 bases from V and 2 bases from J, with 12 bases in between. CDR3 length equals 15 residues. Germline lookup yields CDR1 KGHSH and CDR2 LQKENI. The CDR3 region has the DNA TGTGCCAGCTCACCAGAAAAGAGACCGAACTATGGCTACACCTTC. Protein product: CASSPEKRPNYGYTF.

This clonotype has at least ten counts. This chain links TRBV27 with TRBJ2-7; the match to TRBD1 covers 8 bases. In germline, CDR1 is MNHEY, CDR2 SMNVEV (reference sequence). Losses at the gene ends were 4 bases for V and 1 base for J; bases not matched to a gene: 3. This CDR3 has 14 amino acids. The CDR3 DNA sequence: TGTGCCAGCAGTTCCCGGGACAGGTCCTACGAGCAGTACTTC. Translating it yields CASSSRDRSYEQYF.

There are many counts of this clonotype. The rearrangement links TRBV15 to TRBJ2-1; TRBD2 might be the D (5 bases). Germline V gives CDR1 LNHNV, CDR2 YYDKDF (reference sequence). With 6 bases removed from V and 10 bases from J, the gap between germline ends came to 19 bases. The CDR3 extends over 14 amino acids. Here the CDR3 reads CATSTGIAPQEQFF. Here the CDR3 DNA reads TGTGCCACCAGTACCGGGATAGCGCCCCAGGAGCAGTTCTTC.

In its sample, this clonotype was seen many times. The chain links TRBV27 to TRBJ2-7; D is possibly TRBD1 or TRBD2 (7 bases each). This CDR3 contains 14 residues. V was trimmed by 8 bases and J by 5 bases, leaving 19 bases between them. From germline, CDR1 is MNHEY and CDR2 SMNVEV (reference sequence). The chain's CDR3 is CASSPDRAGDEQYF. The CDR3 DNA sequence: TGTGCCAGCTCCCCCGACAGGGCGGGAGACGAGCAGTACTTC.

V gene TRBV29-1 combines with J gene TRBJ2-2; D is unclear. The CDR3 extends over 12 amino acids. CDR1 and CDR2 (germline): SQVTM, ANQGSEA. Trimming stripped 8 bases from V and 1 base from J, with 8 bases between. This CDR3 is CSSTVNTGELFF. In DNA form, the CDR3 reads TGCAGCTCCACAGTGAACACCGGGGAGCTGTTTTTT.

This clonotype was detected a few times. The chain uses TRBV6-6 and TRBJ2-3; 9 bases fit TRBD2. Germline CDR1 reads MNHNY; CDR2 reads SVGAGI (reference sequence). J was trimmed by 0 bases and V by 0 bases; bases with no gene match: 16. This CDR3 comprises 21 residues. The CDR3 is CASSYSGAWGTSRESTDTQYF. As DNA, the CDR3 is TGTGCCAGCAGTTACTCAGGGGCGTGGGGGACTAGCCGCGAAAGCACAGATACGCAGTATTTT.

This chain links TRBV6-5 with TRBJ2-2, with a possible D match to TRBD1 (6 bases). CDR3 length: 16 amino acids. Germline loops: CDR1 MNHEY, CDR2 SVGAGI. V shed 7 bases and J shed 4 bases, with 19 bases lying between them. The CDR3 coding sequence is TGTGCCAGCAACTCCGGGGACACGGAGCCCACCGGGGAGCTGTTTTTT. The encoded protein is CASNSGDTEPTGELFF.

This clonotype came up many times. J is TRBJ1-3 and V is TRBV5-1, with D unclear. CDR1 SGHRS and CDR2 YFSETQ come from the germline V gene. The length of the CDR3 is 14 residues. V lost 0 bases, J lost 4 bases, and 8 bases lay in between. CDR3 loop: CASSLEGEGNTIYF. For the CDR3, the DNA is TGCGCCAGCAGCTTGGAAGGTGAAGGAAACACCATATATTTT.

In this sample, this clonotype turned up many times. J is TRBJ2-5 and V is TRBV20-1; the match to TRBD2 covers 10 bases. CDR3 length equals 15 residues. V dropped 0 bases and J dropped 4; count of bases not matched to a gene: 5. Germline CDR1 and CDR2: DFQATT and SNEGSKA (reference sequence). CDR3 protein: CSARETSGSLETQYF. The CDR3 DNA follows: TGCAGTGCTAGAGAGACTAGCGGGTCTTTAGAGACCCAGTACTTC.

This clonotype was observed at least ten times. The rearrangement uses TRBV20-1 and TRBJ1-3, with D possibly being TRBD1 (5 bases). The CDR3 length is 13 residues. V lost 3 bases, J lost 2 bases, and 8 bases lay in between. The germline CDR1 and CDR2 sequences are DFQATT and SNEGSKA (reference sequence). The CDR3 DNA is TGCAGTGCTAGCGGGGGTGCTGGAAACACCATATATTTT. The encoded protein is CSASGGAGNTIYF.

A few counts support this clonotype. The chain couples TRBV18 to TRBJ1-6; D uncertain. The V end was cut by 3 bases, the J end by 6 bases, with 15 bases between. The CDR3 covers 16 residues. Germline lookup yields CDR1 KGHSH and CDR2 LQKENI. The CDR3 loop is CASSPGQAGRNSPLHF. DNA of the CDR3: TGTGCCAGCTCACCCGGCCAGGCAGGTCGTAATTCACCCCTCCACTTT.

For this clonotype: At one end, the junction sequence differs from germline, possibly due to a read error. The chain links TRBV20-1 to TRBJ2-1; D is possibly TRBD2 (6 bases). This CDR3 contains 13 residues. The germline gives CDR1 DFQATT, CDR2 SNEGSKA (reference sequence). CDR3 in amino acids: CSVPEGPYNDQFF. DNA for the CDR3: TGCAGTGTCCCGGAGGGGCCCTACAATGACCAGTTCTTC.

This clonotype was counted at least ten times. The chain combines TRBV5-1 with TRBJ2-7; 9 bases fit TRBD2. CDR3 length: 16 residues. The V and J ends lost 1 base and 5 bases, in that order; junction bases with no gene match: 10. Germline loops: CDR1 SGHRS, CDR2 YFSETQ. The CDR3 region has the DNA TGCGCCAGCAGCTTGCTAGGCGGGAGGGCCTCTAACGAGCAGTACTTC. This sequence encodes CASSLLGGRASNEQYF.

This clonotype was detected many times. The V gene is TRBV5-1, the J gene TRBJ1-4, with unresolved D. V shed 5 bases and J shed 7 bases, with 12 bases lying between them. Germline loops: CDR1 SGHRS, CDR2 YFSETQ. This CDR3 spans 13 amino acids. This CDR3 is CASSRDLSEKLFF. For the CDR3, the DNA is TGCGCCAGCAGTCGGGATCTGAGTGAAAAACTGTTTTTT.

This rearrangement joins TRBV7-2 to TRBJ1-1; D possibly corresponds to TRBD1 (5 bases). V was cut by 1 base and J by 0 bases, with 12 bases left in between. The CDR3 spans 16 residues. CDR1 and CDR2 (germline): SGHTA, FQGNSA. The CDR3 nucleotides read TGTGCCAGCAGCTTAGGGGGGTCAGGTCTGAACACTGAAGCTTTCTTT. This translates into CASSLGGSGLNTEAFF. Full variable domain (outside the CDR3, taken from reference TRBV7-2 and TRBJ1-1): GAGVSQSPSNKVTEKGKDVELRCDPISGHTALYWYRQSLGQGLEFLIYFQGNSAPDKSGLPSDRFSAERTGGSVSTLTIQRTQQEDSAVYLCASSLGGSGLNTEAFFGQGTRLTVV.

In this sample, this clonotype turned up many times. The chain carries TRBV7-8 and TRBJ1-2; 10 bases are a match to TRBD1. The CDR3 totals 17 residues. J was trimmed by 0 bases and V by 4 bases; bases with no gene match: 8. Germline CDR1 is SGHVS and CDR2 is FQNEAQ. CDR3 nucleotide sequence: TGTGCCAGCAGCTCGGGGACAGGGGTAAACGCTAACTATGGCTACACCTTC. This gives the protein CASSSGTGVNANYGYTF.

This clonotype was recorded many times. CDR3 bases: TGTGCCACCTTCCGCAGTATGGATGGCTACACCTTC. Translation gives CATFRSMDGYTF. The chain combines TRBV7-9 with TRBJ1-2; unclear D gene. From germline, CDR1 is SEHNR and CDR2 FQNEAQ (reference sequence). The ends were cut back, 10 bases at V and 6 bases at J, with 15 bases in the middle. The CDR3 runs to 12 residues.

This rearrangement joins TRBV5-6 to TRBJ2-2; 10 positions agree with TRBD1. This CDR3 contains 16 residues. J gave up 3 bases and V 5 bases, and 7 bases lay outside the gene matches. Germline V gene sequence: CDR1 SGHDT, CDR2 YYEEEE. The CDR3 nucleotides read TGTGCCAGCAGTCTTCTAGGGACAGGGGACACCGGGGAGCTGTTTTTT. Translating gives CASSLLGTGDTGELFF.

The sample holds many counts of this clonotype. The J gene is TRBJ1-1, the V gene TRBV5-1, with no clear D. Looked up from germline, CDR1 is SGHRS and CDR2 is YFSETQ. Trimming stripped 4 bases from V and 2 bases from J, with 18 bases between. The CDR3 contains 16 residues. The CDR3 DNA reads TGCGCCAGCAGCCCGCGCCCGCCAGGCGAAAACACTGAAGCTTTCTTT. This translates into CASSPRPPGENTEAFF.

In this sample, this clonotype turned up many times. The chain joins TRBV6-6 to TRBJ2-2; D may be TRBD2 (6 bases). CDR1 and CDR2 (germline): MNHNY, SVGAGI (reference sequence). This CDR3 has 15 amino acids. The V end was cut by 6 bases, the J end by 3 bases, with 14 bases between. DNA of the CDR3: TGTGCCAGCAGGGTAGCGGCAGGCGACACCGGGGAGCTGTTTTTT. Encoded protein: CASRVAAGDTGELFF.

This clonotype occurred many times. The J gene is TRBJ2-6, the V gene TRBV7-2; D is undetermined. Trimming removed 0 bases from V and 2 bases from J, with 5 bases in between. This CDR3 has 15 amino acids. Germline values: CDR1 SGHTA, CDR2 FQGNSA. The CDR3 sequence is CASSLAGPGANVLTF. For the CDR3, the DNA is TGTGCCAGCAGCTTAGCCGGGCCTGGGGCCAACGTCCTGACTTTC. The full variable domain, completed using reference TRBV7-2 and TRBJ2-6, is GAGVSQSPSNKVTEKGKDVELRCDPISGHTALYWYRQSLGQGLEFLIYFQGNSAPDKSGLPSDRFSAERTGGSVSTLTIQRTQQEDSAVYLCASSLAGPGANVLTFGAGSRLTVL.